This T cell receptor (beta chain) was documented in a study of T-cell reconstitution after alpha-beta-depleted transplantation in children. This CDR3 has 15 amino acids. J was trimmed by 3 bases and V by 6 bases; bases with no gene match: 10. The V gene's germline CDR1 is MGHDK and CDR2 SYGVNS. As it was prepared, the TCRbeta library received unique molecular identifiers. Via MiXCR, TCRdb re-called the PCR reads, giving one row per CDR3 protein. Here the sample spans some 500,000 distinct CDR3 sequences, about 17% being singletons. This clonotype was counted between two and nine times. The rearrangement joins TRBV25-1 to TRBJ2-7; TRBD2 aligns across 8 bases. This clonotype was obtained from a human donor who donated a stem cell graft to a child with acute lymphoblastic leukemia. This specimen consisted of PBMCs from the stem cell graft donor, obtained from the stem cell graft. The CDR3 DNA follows: TGTGCCAGCAGGGCCCTTGCGGGAGGCCTCTACGAGCAGTACTTC. Translation: CASRALAGGLYEQYF.